The rows below give T cell receptor beta chains drawn from one sample of a study of beta chain features in type 1 diabetes. Here immunoSEQ multiplex PCR was the method, and the copy in TCRdb shows in-frame clones only, minus some. The sample consists of about 340,000 clones, around 7.6% of them appearing once. The sequencing sample was made of central memory CD4+ T cells from blood. The receptor source for this set is a young woman in good health. Each CDR3 is given without its conserved first and last residue. A row's size may be missing; if present it is once, few, many or a size class.

v_call,clone_size,j_call,cdr3_aa
TRBV28,few,TRBJ1-5,ASSLPQNQPQH
TRBV5-6,many,TRBJ1-5,ASSLDRGLDQPQH
TRBV6-1,.,TRBJ2-2,ASVRESGELF
TRBV7-2,few,TRBJ2-4,ASSLIGGENIQY
TRBV19,.,TRBJ2-7,ASSDEVGGDEQY
TRBV7-2,few,TRBJ2-7,ASSRSSFYEQY
TRBV6-1,few,TRBJ1-5,ASSRQGDQPQH
TRBV28,.,TRBJ2-7,ASTSGGRIEQY
TRBV18,few,TRBJ1-1,ASSPPWQNTEAF
TRBV27,few,TRBJ2-3,ASSFAPDSTDTQY
TRBV7-2,many,TRBJ2-1,ASSFRYSQANEQF
TRBV6-1,.,TRBJ1-2,ASSESLTANYGYT
TRBV5-4,.,TRBJ2-5,ASSIRLAQRETQY
TRBV7-9,.,TRBJ2-5,ASSLVLAGGETQY
TRBV6-5,.,TRBJ1-5,ASSITGGRNQPQH
TRBV23-1,few,TRBJ2-3,AGRHTDTQY
TRBV28,.,TRBJ2-1,ASNPADSSYNEQF
TRBV15,.,TRBJ2-3,ATSRVGVTQY
TRBV28,few,TRBJ1-2,ASSSIRGTVYGYT
TRBV13,many,TRBJ1-5,ASSLRGQPQH
TRBV18,many,TRBJ2-1,ASSLGLAVSYNEQF
TRBV19,.,TRBJ1-2,ASSFRSTPYGYT
TRBV27,few,TRBJ1-1,ASSLNRGNTEAF
TRBV18,many,TRBJ1-1,ASSSTGNTEAF
TRBV6-1,.,TRBJ2-7,ASSNRGYEQY
TRBV27,.,TRBJ2-7,ASSLNGASYEQY
TRBV28,.,TRBJ1-1,ASRLPPHMTGWNTEAF
TRBV5-4,.,TRBJ2-5,ASSLEAGGETQY
TRBV28,many,TRBJ2-5,ASTPLGRVDETQY
TRBV2,.,TRBJ1-2,ASRVRGGYT
TRBV10-3,few,.,AISEGMTRSYEQY
TRBV7-6,.,TRBJ2-7,ASSGNRGYEQY
TRBV18,many,TRBJ1-1,ASSPAGWNTEAF
TRBV9,few,TRBJ1-3,ASSVAGDFNLYGNTIY
TRBV5-6,.,TRBJ1-5,ASSLLGAGEFQPQH
TRBV7-7,.,TRBJ2-3,ASSTTWTSTDTQY
TRBV28,few,TRBJ2-5,ASSLKTGVKTQY
TRBV19,many,TRBJ1-2,ATRAGYGYT
TRBV4-2,.,TRBJ2-5,ASSLNGQGGETQY
TRBV7-2,few,TRBJ1-1,ASSLSRDRGYKAF
TRBV5-1,few,TRBJ1-3,ASSEDTSGNTIY
TRBV6-6,few,TRBJ2-7,ASSYESGGSSYEQY
TRBV11-2,once,TRBJ2-7,ASSLVLGGGYEQY
TRBV10-3,many,TRBJ2-3,AIRQREYADTQY
TRBV7-3,few,TRBJ2-2,ASSLSGGPGGGELF